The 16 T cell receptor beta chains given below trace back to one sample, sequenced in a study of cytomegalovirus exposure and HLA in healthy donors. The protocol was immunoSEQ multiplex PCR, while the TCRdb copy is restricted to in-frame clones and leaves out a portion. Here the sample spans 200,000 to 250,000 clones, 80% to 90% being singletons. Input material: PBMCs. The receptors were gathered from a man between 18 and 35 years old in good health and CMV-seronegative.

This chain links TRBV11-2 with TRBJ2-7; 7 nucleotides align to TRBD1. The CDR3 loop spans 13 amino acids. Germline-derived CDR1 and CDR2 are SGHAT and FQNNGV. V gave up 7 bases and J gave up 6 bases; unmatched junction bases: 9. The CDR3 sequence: CASTPTGPSEQYF. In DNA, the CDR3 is TGTGCCAGCACTCCGACAGGGCCCTCCGAGCAGTACTTC.

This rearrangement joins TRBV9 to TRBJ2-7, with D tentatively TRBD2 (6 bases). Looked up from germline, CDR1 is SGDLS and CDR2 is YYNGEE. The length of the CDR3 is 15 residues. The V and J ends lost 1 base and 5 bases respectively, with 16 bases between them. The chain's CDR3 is CASSVITKEGHEQYF. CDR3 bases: TGTGCCAGCAGCGTAATCACAAAGGAGGGCCACGAGCAGTACTTC.

As DNA, the CDR3 is TGCGCCAGCAGCTTAGCGAGGCGCACAGATACGCAGTATTTT. Its translation is CASSLARRTDTQYF. The rearrangement joins TRBV5-1 to TRBJ2-3; D remains ambiguous. Trimming took 2 bases from V and 1 from J, leaving 8 bases between them. CDR1 is SGHRS, CDR2 YFSETQ, per germline. This CDR3 is 14 amino acids long.

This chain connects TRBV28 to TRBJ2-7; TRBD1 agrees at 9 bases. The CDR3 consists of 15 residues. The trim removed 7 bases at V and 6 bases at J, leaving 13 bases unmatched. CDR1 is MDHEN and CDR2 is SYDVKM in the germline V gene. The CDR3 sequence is CASKSGDRDLGEQYF. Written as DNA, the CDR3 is TGTGCCAGCAAATCGGGGGACAGGGATCTTGGCGAGCAGTACTTC. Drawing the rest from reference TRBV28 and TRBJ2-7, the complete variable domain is DVKVTQSSRYLVKRTGEKVFLECVQDMDHENMFWYRQDPGLGLRLIYFSYDVKMKEKGDIPEGYSVSREKKERFSLILESASTNQTSMYLCASKSGDRDLGEQYFGPGTRLTVT.

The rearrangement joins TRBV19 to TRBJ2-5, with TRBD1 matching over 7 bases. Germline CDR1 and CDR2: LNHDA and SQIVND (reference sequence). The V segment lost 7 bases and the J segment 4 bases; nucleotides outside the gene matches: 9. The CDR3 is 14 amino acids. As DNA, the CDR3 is TGTGCCAGTACAGACAGGGCCACGGGAGAGACCCAGTACTTC. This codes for CASTDRATGETQYF. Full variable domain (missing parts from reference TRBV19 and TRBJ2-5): DGGITQSPKYLFRKEGQNVTLSCEQNLNHDAMYWYRQDPGQGLRLIYYSQIVNDFQKGDIAEGYSVSREKKESFPLTVTSAQKNPTAFYLCASTDRATGETQYFGPGTRLLVL.

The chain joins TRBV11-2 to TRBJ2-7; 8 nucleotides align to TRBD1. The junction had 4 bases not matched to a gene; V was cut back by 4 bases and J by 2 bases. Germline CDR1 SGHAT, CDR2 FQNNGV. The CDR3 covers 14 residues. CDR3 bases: TGTGCCAGCAGCTGGGACAGGAGTCCCTACGAGCAGTACTTC. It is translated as CASSWDRSPYEQYF.

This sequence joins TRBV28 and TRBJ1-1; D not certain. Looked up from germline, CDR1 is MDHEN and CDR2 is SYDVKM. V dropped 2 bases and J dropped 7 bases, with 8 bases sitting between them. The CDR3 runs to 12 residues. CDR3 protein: CASSLREGEAFF. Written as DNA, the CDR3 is TGTGCCAGCAGTTTAAGAGAGGGTGAAGCTTTCTTT.

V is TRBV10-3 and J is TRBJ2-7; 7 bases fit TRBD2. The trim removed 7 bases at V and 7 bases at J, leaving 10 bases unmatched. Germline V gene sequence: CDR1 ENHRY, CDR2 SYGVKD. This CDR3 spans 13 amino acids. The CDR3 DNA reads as TGTGCCATCAACCGGGGCCGGGAGGAGGAGCAGTACTTC. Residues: CAINRGREEEQYF.

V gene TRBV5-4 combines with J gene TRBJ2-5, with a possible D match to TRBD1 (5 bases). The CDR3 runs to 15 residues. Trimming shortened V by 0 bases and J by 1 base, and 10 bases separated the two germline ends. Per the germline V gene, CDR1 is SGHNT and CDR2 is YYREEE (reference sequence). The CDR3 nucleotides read TGTGCCAGCAGCTTGGAAAGAAGGGGCCAAGAGACCCAGTACTTC. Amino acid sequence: CASSLERRGQETQYF.

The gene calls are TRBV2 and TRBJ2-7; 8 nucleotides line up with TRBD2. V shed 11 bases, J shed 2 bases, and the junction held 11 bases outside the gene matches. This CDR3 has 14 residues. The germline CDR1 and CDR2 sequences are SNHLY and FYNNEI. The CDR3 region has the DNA TGTGCCTCCCGGGGGGGGAGGGGAACCTACGAGCAGTACTTC. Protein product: CASRGGRGTYEQYF.

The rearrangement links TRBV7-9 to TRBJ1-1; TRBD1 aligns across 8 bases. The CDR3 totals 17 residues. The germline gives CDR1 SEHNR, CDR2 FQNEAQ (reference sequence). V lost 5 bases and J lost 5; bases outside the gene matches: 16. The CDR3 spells CASSPGNRGTLWTEAFF. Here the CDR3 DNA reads TGTGCCAGCAGCCCCGGGAACAGGGGGACCCTGTGGACTGAAGCTTTCTTT.

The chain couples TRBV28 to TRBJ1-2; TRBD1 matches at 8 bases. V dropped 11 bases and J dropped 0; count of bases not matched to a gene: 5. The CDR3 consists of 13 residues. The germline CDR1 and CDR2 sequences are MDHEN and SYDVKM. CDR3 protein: CAGSQGANYGYTF. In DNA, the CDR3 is TGTGCCGGGTCACAGGGGGCTAACTATGGCTACACCTTC.

The CDR3 here is CATSRGQGVNQPQHF. In DNA, the CDR3 is TGTGCCACCAGCAGAGGACAGGGGGTTAATCAGCCCCAGCATTTT. The V gene is TRBV15, the J gene TRBJ1-5, with 9 nucleotides matching TRBD1. Germline CDR1 and CDR2: LNHNV and YYDKDF (reference sequence). V shed 1 base and J 4 bases; nucleotides not matched to a gene: 2. CDR3 size: 15 residues.

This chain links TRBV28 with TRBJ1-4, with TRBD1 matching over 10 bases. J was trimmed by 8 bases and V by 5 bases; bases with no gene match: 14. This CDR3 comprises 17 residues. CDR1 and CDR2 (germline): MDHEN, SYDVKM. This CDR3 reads CASSPSGTGVIFEKLFF. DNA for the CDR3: TGTGCCAGCAGTCCCTCCGGGACAGGGGTAATTTTCGAAAAACTGTTTTTT.

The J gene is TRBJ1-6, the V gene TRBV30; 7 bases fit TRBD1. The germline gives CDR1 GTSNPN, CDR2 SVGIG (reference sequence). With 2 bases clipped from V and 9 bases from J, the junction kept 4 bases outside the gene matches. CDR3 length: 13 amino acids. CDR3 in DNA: TGTGCCTGGAGTAGAGAGGGGGCTTCACCCCTCCACTTT. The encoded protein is CAWSREGASPLHF.

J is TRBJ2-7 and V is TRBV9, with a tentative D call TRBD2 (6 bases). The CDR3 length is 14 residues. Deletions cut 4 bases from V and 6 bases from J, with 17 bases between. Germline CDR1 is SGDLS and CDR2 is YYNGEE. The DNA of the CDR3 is TGTGCCAGCAGCCACTTGGGGGGAATGGCCGAGCAGTACTTC. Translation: CASSHLGGMAEQYF. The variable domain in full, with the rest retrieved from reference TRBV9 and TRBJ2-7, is DSGVTQTPKHLITATGQRVTLRCSPRSGDLSVYWYQQSLDQGLQFLIQYYNGEERAKGNILERFSAQQFPDLHSELNLSSLELGDSALYFCASSHLGGMAEQYFGPGTRLTVT.